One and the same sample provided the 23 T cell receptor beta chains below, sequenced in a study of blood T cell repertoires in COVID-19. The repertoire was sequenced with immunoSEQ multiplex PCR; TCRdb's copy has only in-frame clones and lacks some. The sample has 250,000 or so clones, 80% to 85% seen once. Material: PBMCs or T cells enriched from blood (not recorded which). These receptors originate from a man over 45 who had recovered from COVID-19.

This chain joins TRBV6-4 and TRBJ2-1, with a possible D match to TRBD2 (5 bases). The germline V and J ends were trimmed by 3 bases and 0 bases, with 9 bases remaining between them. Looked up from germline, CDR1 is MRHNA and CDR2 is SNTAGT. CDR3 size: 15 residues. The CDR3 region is CASSESGRSYNEQFF. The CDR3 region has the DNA TGTGCCAGCAGTGAAAGCGGCCGCTCCTACAATGAGCAGTTCTTC.

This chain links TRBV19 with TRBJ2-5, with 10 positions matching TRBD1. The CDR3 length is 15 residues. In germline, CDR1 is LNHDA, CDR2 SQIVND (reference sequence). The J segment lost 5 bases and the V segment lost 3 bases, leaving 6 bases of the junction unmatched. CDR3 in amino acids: CASSILGQGGETQYF. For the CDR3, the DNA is TGTGCCAGTAGTATCCTAGGACAGGGGGGGGAGACCCAGTACTTC.

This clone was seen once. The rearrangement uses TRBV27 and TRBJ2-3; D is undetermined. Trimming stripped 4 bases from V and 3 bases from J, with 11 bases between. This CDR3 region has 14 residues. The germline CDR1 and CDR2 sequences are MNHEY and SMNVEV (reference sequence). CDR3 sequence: CASSSWAATDTQYF. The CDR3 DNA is TGTGCCAGCAGTTCATGGGCTGCGACAGATACGCAGTATTTT.

This CDR3 is CASSAGQGSDSPLHF. DNA of the CDR3: TGTGCCAGCTCAGCCGGACAGGGTTCAGATTCACCCCTCCACTTT. The V gene is TRBV18, the J gene TRBJ1-6; 8 bases align to TRBD1. Germline lookup yields CDR1 KGHSH and CDR2 LQKENI. J lost 8 bases, V lost 5 bases, and 8 bases had no gene match. CDR3 length: 15 residues.

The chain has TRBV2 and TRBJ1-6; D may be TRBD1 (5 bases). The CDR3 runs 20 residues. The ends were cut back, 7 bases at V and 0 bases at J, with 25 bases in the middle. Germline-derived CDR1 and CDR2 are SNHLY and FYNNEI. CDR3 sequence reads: CASTTNPGPGGSSYNSPLHF. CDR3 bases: TGTGCCAGCACTACGAATCCGGGTCCTGGGGGGAGCTCCTATAATTCACCCCTCCACTTT.

In DNA form, the CDR3 reads TGTGCCAGCAGTGACACCCAGGGAAAGCAGTACTTC. Translation gives CASSDTQGKQYF. The chain uses TRBV6-6 and TRBJ2-7, with D possibly being TRBD1 (5 bases). The CDR3 runs to 12 residues. Germline V gene sequence: CDR1 MNHNY, CDR2 SVGAGI (reference sequence). The V gene lost 5 bases and the J gene lost 8 bases, with 13 bases spanning the gap.

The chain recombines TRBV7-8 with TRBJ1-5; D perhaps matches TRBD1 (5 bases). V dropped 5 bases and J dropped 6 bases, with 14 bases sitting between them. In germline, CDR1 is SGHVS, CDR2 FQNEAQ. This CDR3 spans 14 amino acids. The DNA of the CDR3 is TGTGCCAGCAGCATGGGACTGCGCTCTCAGCCCCAGCATTTT. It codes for CASSMGLRSQPQHF.

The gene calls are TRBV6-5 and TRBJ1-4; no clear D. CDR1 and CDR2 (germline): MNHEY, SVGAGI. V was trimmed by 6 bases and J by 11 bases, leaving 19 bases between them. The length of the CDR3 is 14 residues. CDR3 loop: CASSLFRTGLKLFF. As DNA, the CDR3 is TGTGCCAGCAGCCTCTTCAGGACTGGGCTGAAACTGTTTTTT.

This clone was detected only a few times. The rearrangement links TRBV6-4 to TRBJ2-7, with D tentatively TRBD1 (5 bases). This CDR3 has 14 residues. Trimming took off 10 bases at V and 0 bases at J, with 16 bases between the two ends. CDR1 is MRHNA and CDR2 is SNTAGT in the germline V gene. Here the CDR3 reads CANAGHLISYEQYF. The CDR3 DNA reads TGTGCCAACGCCGGACACCTTATCTCCTACGAGCAGTACTTC.

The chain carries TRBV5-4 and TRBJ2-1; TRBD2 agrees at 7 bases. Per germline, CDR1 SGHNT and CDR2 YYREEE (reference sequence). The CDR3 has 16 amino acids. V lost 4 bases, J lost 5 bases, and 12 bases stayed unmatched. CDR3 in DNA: TGTGCCAGCAGCCCCAGTGGGGGGGAAGCACACAATGAGCAGTTCTTC. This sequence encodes CASSPSGGEAHNEQFF.

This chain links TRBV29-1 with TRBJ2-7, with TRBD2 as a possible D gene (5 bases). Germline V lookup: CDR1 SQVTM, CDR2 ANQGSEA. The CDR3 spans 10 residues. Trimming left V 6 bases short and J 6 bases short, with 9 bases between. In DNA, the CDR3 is TGCAGCGTCCGGGATCCCGAGCAGTACTTC. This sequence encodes CSVRDPEQYF.

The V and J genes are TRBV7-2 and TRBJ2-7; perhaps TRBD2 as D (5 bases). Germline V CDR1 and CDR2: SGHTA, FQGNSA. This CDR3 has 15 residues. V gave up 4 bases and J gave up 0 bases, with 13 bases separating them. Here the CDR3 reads CASSSQGLNSYEQYF. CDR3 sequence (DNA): TGTGCCAGCAGCTCACAAGGACTCAACTCCTACGAGCAGTACTTC. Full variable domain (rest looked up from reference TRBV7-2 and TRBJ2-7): GAGVSQSPSNKVTEKGKDVELRCDPISGHTALYWYRQSLGQGLEFLIYFQGNSAPDKSGLPSDRFSAERTGGSVSTLTIQRTQQEDSAVYLCASSSQGLNSYEQYFGPGTRLTVT.

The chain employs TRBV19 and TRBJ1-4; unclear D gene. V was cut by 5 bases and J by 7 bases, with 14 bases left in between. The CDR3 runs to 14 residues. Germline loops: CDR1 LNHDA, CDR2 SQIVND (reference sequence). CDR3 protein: CASSEVFRGEKLFF. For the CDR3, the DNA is TGTGCCAGTAGTGAGGTATTCCGGGGTGAAAAACTGTTTTTT. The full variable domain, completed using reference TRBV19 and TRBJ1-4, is DGGITQSPKYLFRKEGQNVTLSCEQNLNHDAMYWYRQDPGQGLRLIYYSQIVNDFQKGDIAEGYSVSREKKESFPLTVTSAQKNPTAFYLCASSEVFRGEKLFFGSGTQLSVL.

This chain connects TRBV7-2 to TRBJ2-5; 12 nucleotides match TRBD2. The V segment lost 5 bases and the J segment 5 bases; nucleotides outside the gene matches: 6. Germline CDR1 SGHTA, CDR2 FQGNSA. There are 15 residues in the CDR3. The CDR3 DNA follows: TGTGCCAGCAGCCGGACTCTAGCGGGGGGGGAGACCCAGTACTTC. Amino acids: CASSRTLAGGETQYF.

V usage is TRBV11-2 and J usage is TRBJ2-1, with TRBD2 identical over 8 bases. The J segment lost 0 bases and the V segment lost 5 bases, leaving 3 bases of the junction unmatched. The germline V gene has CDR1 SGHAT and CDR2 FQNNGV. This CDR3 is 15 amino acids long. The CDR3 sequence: CASSLGTSSYNEQFF. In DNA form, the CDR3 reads TGTGCCAGCAGCCTCGGGACTAGCTCCTACAATGAGCAGTTCTTC.

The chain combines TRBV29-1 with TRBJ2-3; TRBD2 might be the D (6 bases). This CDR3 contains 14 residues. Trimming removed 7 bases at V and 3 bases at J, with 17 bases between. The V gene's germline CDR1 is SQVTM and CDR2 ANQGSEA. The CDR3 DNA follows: TGCAGCGACCTTGCGGGACTCGCGACAGATACGCAGTATTTT. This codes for CSDLAGLATDTQYF.

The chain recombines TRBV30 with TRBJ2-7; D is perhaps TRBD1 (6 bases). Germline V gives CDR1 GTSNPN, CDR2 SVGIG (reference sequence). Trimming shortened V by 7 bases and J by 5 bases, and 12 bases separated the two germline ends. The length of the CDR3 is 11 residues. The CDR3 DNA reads TGTGCCTCACAGGGAGAGGACGAGCAGTACTTC. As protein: CASQGEDEQYF.

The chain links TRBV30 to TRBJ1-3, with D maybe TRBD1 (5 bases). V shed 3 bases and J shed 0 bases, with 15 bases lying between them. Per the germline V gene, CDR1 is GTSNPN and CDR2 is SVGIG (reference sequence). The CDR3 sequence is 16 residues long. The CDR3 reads CAWRGGVRSSGNTIYF. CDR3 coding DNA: TGTGCCTGGAGGGGGGGAGTCAGGAGCTCTGGAAACACCATATATTTT.

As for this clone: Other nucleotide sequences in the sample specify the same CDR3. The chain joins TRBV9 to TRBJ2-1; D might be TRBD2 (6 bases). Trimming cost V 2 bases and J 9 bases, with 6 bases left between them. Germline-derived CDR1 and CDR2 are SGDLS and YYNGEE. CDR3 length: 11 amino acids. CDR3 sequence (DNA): TGTGCCAGCAGCGTGGGGGGTGAGCAGTTCTTC. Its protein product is CASSVGGEQFF.

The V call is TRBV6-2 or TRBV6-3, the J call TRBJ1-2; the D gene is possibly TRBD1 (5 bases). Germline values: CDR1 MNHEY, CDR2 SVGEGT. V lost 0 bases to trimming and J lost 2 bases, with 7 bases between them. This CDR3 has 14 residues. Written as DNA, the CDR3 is TGTGCCAGCAGTTACTCGACAGACAACTATGGCTACACCTTC. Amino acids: CASSYSTDNYGYTF.

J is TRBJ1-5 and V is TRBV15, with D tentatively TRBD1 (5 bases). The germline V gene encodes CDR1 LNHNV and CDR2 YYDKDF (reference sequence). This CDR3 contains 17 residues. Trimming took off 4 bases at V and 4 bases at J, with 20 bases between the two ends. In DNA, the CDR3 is TGTGCCACCAGCATCCTTCCCGGGGGAAATGGAAATCAGCCCCAGCATTTT. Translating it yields CATSILPGGNGNQPQHF.

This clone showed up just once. CDR3 sequence reads: CASSLVASSGLDTEAFF. Written as DNA, the CDR3 is TGCGCCAGCAGCTTGGTGGCCTCGTCAGGGTTGGACACTGAAGCTTTCTTT. This chain uses TRBV5-1 with TRBJ1-1; the D gene is possibly TRBD1 (5 bases). V lost 0 bases, J lost 3 bases, and 18 bases lay in between. This CDR3 is 17 amino acids long. CDR1 and CDR2 from the germline V gene are SGHRS and YFSETQ.

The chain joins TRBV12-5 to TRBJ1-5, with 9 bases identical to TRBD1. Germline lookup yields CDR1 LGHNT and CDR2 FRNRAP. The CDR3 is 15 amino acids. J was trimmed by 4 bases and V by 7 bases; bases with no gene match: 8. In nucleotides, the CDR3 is TGTGCTAGTGCGGCCGATGGACAGGGGAATCAGCCCCAGCATTTT. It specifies CASAADGQGNQPQHF.